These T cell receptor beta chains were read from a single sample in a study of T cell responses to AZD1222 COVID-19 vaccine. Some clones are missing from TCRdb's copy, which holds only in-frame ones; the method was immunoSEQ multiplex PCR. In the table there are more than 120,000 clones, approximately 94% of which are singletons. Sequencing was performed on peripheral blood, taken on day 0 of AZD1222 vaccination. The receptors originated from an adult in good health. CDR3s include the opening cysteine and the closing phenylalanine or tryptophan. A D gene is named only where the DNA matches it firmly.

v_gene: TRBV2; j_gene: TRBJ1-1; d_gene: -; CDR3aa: CASSGTAMNTEAFF
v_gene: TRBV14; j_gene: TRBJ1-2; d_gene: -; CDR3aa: CASSQDNHYGYTF
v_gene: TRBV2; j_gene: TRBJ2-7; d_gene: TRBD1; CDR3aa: CASTGQSSYEQYF
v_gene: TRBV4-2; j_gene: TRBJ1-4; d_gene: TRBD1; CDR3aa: CASSTRTGGNEKLFF
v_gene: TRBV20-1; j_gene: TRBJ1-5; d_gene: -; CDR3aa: CSASGPTEHF
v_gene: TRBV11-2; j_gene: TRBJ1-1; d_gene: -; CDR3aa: CASSLDGSEAFF
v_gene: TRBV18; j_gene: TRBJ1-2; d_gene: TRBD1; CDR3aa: CASSPPDRVYSYTF
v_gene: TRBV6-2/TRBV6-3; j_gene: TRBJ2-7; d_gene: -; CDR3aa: CASSYAPTIYEQYF
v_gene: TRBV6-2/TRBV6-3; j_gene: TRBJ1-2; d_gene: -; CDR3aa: CASSPGGGSYGYTF
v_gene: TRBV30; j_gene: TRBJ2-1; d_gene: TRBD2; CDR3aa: CARRVGGSSYNEQFF
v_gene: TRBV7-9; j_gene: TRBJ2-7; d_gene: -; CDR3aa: CASTPALAGTYEQYF
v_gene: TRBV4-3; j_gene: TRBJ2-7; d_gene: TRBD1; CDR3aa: CASSPGTGSYEQYF
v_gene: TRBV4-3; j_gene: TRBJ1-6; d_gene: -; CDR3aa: CASSQGVSELNSPLHF
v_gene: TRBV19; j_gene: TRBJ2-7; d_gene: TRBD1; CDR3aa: CASSMGDRGPYEQYF
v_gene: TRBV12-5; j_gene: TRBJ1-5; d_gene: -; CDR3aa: CASGSLGSNQPQHF
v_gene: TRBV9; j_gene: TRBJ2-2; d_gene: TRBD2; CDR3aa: CASSISGRANTGELFF
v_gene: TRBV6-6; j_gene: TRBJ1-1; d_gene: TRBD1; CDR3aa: CASRPGTGGGKAFF
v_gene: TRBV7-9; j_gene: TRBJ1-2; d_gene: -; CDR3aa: CASSLGVGTESYYTF
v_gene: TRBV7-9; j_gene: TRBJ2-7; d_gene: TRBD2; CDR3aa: CASSTRTSGGSYEQYF
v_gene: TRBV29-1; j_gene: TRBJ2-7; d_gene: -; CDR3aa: CSVVPGTNEQYF
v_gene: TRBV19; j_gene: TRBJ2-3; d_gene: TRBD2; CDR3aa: CASSSQAGGRTDTQYF
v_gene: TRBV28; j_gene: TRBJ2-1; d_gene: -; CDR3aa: CASSWVRSGNEQFF
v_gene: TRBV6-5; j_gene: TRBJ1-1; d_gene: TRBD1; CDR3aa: CASRDRAYTEAFF
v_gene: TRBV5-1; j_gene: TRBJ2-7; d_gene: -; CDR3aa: CASSSGNEQYF
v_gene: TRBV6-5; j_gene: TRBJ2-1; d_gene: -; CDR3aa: CASSYGRGREQFF
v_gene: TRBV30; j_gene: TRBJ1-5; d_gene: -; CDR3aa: CAWSVWGDGQPQHF
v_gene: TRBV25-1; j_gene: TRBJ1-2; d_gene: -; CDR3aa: CASSERANYGYTF
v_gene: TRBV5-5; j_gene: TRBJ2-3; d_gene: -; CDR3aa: CASSLQGGRSDTQYF
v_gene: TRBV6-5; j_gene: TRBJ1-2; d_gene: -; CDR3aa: CASSYVASDYGYTF
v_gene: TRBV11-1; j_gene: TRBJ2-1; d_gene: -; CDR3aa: CASSLVAEAYNEQFF
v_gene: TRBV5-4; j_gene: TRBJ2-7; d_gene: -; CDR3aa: CASSLKQDYEQYF
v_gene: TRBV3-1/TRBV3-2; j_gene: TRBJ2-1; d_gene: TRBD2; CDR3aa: CASSRRGEVNEQFF
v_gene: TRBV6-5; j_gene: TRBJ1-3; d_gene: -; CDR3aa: CASGSYEVRNTIYF
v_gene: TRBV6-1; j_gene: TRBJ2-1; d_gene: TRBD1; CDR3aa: CASSEWGQGRNEQFF
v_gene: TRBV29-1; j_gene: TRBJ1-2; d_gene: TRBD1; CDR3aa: CSVGERQGSSGYTF
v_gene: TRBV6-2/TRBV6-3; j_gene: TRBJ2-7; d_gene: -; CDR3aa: CASSYISGSLGEQYF
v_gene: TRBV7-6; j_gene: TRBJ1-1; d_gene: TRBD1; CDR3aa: CASSLDRGAEAFF
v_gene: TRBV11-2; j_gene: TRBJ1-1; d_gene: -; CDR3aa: CASSPARGVNTEAFF
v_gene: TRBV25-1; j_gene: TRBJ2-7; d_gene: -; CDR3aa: CASSEAPGREQYF
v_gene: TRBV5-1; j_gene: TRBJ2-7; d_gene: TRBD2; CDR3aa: CASSPAGADYEQYF
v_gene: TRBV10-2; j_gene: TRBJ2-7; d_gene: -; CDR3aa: CASSDPAEPSEQYF
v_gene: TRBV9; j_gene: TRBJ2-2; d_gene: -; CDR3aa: CASSKRGHTGELFF
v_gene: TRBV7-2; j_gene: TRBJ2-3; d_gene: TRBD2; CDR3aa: CASDSTSGRAMRSRDTQYF
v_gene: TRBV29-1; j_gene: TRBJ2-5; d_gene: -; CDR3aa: CSILPQPGIETQYF
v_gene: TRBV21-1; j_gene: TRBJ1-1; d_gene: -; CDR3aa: CAKGETREAFF
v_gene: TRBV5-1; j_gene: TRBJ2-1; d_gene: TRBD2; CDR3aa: CASSLPAGVGNEQFF
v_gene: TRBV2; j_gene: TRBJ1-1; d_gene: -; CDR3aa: CASRPTVLNTEAFF
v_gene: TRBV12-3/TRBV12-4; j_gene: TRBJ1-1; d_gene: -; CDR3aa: CASSKVFSEAFF
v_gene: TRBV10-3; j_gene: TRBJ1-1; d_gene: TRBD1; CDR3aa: CAISLQGRGEAFF
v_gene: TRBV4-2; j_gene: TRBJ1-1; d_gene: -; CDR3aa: CASTPGRLPGTEAFF
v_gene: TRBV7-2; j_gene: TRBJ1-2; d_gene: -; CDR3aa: CASSLEQGYGYTF
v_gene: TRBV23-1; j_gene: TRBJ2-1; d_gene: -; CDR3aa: CASSQPWQSEQFF
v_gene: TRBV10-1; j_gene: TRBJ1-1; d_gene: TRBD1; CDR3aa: CASSEEGANAEAFF
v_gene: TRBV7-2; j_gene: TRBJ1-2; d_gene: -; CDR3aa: CASSLGPNYGYTF
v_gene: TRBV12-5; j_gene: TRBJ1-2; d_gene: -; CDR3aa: CASGREAVRNGYTF
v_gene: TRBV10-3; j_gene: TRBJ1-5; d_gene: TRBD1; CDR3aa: CAISEGWVQGVVGRPQHF